This T cell receptor beta chain was captured in a study of a mutant IDH1 vaccine in newly diagnosed glioma. Study background: Beforehand, treatment had been radiotherapy, temozolomide, or both; the majority received both.

Study conclusions and caveats: Top-clonotype changes in peripheral T cells seemed unrelated to pseudoprogression.

The time point denotes: week 23, last vaccination. Topical imiquimod accompanied each vaccine dose, which consisted of 300 ug of mutant IDH1 20-mer peptide. Points on this clone: No antigen is known for it.

Using immunoSEQ multiplex PCR, the repertoire was profiled, and TCRdb retains in-frame clones only, with some absent. The table shows some 30,000 clones, with roughly 90% occurring only once. The origin of this receptor is a man aged 35 to 55 with glioma. The source was PBMCs, collected from a glioma patient whose treatment included an IDH1 peptide vaccine.

This chain's CDR3 is CASSWGQGSYGLNEQFF. The CDR3 nucleotides read TGCGCCAGCAGCTGGGGACAGGGGTCCTACGGACTCAATGAGCAGTTCTTC. The rearrangement joins TRBV5-1 to TRBJ2-1; 10 positions match TRBD1. V trimming: 3 bases; J trimming: 6 bases; junction bases outside the gene matches: 12. This CDR3 contains 17 residues. Germline assignment: CDR1 SGHRS and CDR2 YFSETQ.